The 2 T cell receptor beta chains given below trace back to one sample, sequenced in a study of cytomegalovirus exposure and HLA in healthy donors. PCR employed 60 Vbeta and 13 Jbeta primers. TCRdb's copy holds only in-frame clones and misses some; the assay was immunoSEQ multiplex PCR. In the table there are fewer than 250,000 clones, 80% to 90% of which are singletons. The sequencing sample was made of PBMCs. These receptor sequences come from a young man in good health and CMV-seronegative.

The rearrangement uses TRBV6-5 and TRBJ2-7; D gene uncertain. The CDR3 length is 13 residues. V lost 2 bases and J lost 2, with 7 bases in between. CDR1 is MNHEY and CDR2 is SVGAGI in the germline V gene. The CDR3 nucleotides are TGTGCCAGCAGTTACGGAGTTACCTACGAGCAGTACTTC. Translated: CASSYGVTYEQYF.

The chain carries TRBV7-2 and TRBJ2-3; 8 nucleotides align to TRBD2. The CDR3 contains 15 residues. V shed 4 bases, J shed 2 bases, and the junction held 5 bases outside the gene matches. Germline CDR1 and CDR2: SGHTA and FQGNSA. The CDR3 loop reads CASSSRGGSTDTQYF. The CDR3 nucleotides read TGTGCCAGCAGCTCCCGCGGGGGGTCCACAGATACGCAGTATTTT.